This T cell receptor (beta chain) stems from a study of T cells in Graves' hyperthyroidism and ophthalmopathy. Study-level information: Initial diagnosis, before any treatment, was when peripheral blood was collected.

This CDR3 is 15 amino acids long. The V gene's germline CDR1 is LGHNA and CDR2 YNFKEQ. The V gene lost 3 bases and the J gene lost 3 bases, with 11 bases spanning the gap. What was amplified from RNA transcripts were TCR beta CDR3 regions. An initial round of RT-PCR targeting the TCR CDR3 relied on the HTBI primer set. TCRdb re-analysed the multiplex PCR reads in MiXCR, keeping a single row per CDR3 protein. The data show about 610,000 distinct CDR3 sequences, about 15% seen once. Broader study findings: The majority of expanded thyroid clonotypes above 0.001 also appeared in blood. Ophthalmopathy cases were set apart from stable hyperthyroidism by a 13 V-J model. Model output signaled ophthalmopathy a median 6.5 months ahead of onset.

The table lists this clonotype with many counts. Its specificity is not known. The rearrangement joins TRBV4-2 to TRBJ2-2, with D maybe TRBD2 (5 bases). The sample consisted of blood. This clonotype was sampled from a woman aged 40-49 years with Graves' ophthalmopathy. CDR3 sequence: CASSHTKGDTGELFF. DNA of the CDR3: TGTGCCAGCAGCCATACCAAGGGAGACACCGGGGAGCTGTTTTTT.